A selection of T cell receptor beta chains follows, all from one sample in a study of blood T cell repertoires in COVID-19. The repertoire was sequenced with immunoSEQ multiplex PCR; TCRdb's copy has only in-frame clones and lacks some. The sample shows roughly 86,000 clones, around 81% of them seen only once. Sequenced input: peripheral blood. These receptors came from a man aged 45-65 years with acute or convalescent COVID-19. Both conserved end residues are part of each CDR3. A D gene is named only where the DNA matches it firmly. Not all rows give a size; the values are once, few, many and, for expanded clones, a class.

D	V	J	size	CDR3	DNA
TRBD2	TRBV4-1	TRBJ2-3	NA	CASSPNLAGVADTQYF	TGCGCCAGCAGCCCCAACCTAGCGGGAGTTGCAGATACGCAGTATTTT
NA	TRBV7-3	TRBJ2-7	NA	CASSPQEGPYEQYF	TGTGCCAGCAGCCCCCAGGAGGGGCCCTACGAGCAGTACTTC
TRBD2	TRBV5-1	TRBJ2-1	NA	CASSPGSGALYNEQFF	TGCGCCAGCAGCCCCGGGAGCGGGGCTCTATACAATGAGCAGTTCTTC
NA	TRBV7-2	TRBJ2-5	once	CASSPPNRGGETQYF	TGTGCCAGCAGCCCTCCCAACAGGGGGGGAGAGACCCAGTACTTC
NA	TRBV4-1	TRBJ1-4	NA	CASSQEYAGGGRRLDEKLFF	TGCGCCAGCAGCCAGGAGTACGCGGGGGGGGGCAGACGGCTCGATGAAAAACTGTTTTTT
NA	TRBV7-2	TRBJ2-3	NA	CASSPRGDTQYF	TGTGCCAGCAGCCCCAGGGGTGATACGCAGTATTTT
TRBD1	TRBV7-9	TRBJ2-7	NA	CASSTGESSYEQYF	TGTGCCAGCAGCACAGGGGAGAGCTCCTACGAGCAGTACTTC
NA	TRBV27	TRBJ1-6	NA	CASSLGRTVNSPLHF	TGTGCCAGCAGTTTAGGAAGGACAGTTAATTCACCCCTCCACTTT
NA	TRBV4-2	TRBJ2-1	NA	CASSQDRVDYNEQFF	TGTGCCAGCAGCCAAGACCGGGTCGACTACAATGAGCAGTTCTTC
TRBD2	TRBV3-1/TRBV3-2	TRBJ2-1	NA	CASSLGGGLAGNEQFF	TGTGCCAGCAGCCTCGGGGGGGGACTAGCGGGCAATGAGCAGTTCTTC
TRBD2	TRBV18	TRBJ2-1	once	CASSPTSTSARPNEQFF	TGTGCCAGCTCACCGACCAGTACTAGCGCCAGACCCAATGAGCAGTTCTTC
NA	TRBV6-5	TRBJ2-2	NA	CASRNLAGYTGELFF	TGTGCCAGCCGTAACTTGGCGGGGTACACCGGGGAGCTGTTTTTT
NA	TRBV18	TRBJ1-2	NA	CASSPPSQGSYGYTF	TGTGCCAGCTCACCACCGTCCCAAGGGAGCTATGGCTACACCTTC
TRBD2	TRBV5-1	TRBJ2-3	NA	CASSLVRRGGTDTQYF	TGCGCCAGCAGCCTGGTTCGACGGGGGGGCACAGATACGCAGTATTTT
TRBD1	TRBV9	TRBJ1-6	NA	CASSVGQGDSPLHF	TGTGCCAGCAGCGTAGGACAGGGCGATTCACCCCTCCACTTT
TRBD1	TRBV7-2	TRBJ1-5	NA	CASSLGDRVHQPQHF	TGTGCCAGCAGCTTAGGGGACAGGGTTCATCAGCCCCAGCATTTT
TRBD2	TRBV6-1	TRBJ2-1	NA	CASSEATSGSWNEQFF	TGTGCCAGCAGTGAAGCTACTAGCGGGAGTTGGAATGAGCAGTTCTTC
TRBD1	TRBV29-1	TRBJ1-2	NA	CSVGLDRGSGYTF	TGCAGCGTGGGTCTCGACAGGGGATCTGGCTACACCTTC
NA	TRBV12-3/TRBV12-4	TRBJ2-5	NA	CASRETGETQYF	TGTGCCAGCAGGGAGACCGGAGAGACCCAGTACTTC
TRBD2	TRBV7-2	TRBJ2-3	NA	CASSQNSGNTDTQYF	TGTGCCAGCAGCCAAAATAGCGGGAACACAGATACGCAGTATTTT
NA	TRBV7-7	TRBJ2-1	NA	CASSLSGAANEQFF	TGTGCCAGCAGCTTATCAGGGGCCGCCAATGAGCAGTTCTTC
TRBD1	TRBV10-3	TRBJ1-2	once	CAISESQTGSYGYTF	TGTGCCATCAGTGAGTCGCAGACAGGGTCCTATGGCTACACCTTC
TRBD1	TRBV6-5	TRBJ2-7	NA	CASSYSRQGNYEQYF	TGTGCCAGCAGTTACTCAAGACAGGGGAACTACGAGCAGTACTTC
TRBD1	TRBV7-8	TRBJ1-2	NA	CASSPRTGGAVQTGYTF	TGTGCCAGCAGCCCTAGGACAGGGGGCGCAGTACAGACCGGCTACACCTTC
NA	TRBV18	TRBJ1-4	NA	CASSPRAGDEKLFF	TGTGCCAGCTCCCCAAGGGCCGGGGATGAAAAACTGTTTTTT
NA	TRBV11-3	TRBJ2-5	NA	CASSLGALGETQYF	TGTGCCAGCAGCTTAGGAGCCCTCGGAGAGACCCAGTACTTC
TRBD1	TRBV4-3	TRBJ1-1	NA	CASSQETGYMNTEAFF	TGCGCCAGCAGCCAAGAGACAGGGTACATGAACACTGAAGCTTTCTTT
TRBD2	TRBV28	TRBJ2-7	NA	CASRESGTSNYEQYF	TGTGCCAGCAGAGAATCCGGGACTAGCAACTACGAGCAGTACTTC
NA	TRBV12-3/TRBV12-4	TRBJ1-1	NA	CAQGLMNTEAFF	TGTGCGCAGGGCCTCATGAACACTGAAGCTTTCTTT
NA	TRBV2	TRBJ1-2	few	CASSEGGMGGYTF	TGTGCCAGCAGTGAAGGAGGAATGGGTGGCTACACCTTC
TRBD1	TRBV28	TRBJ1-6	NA	CASRPGQGPSSYNSPLHF	TGTGCCAGCAGGCCGGGACAGGGGCCTAGCTCCTATAATTCACCCCTCCACTTT
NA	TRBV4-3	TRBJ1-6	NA	CASSQSPGISPLHF	TGCGCCAGCAGCCAAAGTCCAGGGATCTCACCCCTCCACTTT
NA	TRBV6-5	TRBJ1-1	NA	CASSLGQMNTEAFF	TGTGCCAGCAGCTTGGGGCAGATGAACACTGAAGCTTTCTTT
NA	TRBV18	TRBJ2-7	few	CASSPGNSYEQYF	TGTGCCAGCTCACCAGGAAACAGCTACGAGCAGTACTTC
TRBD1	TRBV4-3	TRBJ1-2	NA	CASSQDVGQGTTYGYTF	TGCGCCAGCAGCCAAGATGTGGGACAGGGGACAACCTATGGCTACACCTTC
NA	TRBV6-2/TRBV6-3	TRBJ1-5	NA	CASSYGHSTNQPQHF	TGTGCCAGCAGTTACGGACACTCCACGAATCAGCCCCAGCATTTT
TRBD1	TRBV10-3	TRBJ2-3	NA	CASRDSSTDTQYF	TGTGCCTCCCGGGACAGTAGCACAGATACGCAGTATTTT
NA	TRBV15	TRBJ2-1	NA	CATSRDGGNEQFF	TGTGCCACCAGCAGAGATGGGGGGAATGAGCAGTTCTTC
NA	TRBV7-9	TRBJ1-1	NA	CASSLVVGHGSEAFF	TGTGCCAGCAGCTTAGTTGTGGGGCATGGTAGTGAAGCTTTCTTT
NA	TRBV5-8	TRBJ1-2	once	CASSLSGIYGYTF	TGTGCCAGCAGCTTATCAGGGATCTATGGCTACACCTTC
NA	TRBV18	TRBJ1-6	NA	CASSPAERPPLHF	TGTGCCAGCTCACCGGCAGAGCGGCCACCCCTCCACTTT
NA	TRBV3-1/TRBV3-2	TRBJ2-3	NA	CASSQEGRGSDTQYF	TGTGCCAGCAGCCAAGAAGGTAGGGGGAGTGATACGCAGTATTTT
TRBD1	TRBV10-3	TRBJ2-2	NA	CAISGTGKAGELFF	TGTGCCATAAGCGGGACAGGGAAGGCCGGGGAGCTGTTTTTT
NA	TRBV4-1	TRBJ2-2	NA	CASSQPTRTGELFF	TGCGCCAGCAGCCAACCAACTAGAACCGGGGAGCTGTTTTTT
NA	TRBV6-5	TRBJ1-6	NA	CASSYSTGNSPLHF	TGTGCCAGCAGTTACTCAACAGGGAATTCACCCCTCCACTTT
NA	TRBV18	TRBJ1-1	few	CASSPRPGVPRNTEAFF	TGTGCCAGCTCACCACGGCCAGGTGTCCCACGGAACACTGAAGCTTTCTTT
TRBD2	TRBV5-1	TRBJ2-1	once	CASSATTSGIWNEQFF	TGCGCCAGCAGCGCCACGACTAGCGGGATTTGGAATGAGCAGTTCTTC
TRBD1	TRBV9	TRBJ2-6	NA	CASSASGQAALGANVLTF	TGTGCCAGCAGCGCCTCGGGACAGGCCGCTCTCGGGGCCAACGTCCTGACTTTC
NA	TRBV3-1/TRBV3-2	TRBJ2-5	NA	CASGSSGQETQYF	TGTGCCAGCGGGTCAAGCGGACAAGAGACCCAGTACTTC
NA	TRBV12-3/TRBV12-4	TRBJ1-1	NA	CASSDRGGGEAFF	TGTGCCAGCAGCGACCGGGGCGGGGGTGAAGCTTTCTTT
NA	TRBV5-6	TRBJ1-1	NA	CASSLVSNTEAFF	TGTGCCAGCAGCTTGGTAAGCAACACTGAAGCTTTCTTT
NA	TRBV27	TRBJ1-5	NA	CASSFQENQPQHF	TGTGCCAGCAGTTTTCAGGAAAATCAGCCCCAGCATTTT
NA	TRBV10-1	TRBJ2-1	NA	CASSIAVSYNEQFF	TGCGCCAGCAGTATAGCGGTTTCCTACAATGAGCAGTTCTTC
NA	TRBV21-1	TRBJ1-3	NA	CASSKGGTGAGNTIYF	TGTGCCAGCAGCAAAGGGGGGACAGGGGCTGGAAACACCATATATTTT
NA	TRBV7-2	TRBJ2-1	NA	CASSLVAGAVLDEQFF	TGTGCCAGCAGCTTAGTGGCAGGGGCAGTCCTCGATGAGCAGTTCTTC
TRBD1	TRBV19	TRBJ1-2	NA	CASSRGTAASDIIYGYTF	TGTGCCAGTAGTAGGGGGACAGCCGCCTCGGATATTATCTATGGCTACACCTTC
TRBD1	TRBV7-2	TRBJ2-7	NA	CASSIGTGLGSYEQYF	TGTGCCAGCAGTATAGGGACAGGGTTGGGTTCCTACGAGCAGTACTTC
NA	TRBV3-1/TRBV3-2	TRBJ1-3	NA	CASSHRRGSCGNTIYF	TGTGCCAGCAGCCACCGTAGAGGGAGCTGTGGAAACACCATATATTTT
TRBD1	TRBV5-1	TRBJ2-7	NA	CASRQLGVTGDEQYF	TGCGCCAGCAGGCAATTGGGGGTGACAGGGGACGAGCAGTACTTC